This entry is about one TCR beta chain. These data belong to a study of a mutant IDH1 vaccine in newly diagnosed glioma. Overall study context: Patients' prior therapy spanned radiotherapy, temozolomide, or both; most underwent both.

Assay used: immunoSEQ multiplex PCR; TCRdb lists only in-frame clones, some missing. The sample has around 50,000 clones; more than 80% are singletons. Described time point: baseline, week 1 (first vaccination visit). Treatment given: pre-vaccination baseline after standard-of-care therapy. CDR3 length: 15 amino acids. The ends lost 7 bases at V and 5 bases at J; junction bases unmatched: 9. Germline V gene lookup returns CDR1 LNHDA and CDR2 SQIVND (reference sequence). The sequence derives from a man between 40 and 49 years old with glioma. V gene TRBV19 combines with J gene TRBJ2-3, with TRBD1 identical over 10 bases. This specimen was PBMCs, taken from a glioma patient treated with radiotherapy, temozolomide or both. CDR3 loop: CASTTGTGDQDTQYF. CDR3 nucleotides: TGTGCCAGTACCACGGGGACAGGGGATCAAGATACGCAGTATTTT.